Given below is one TCR beta chain in context. Its antigen remains unknown. The data belong to a study of cytomegalovirus exposure and HLA in healthy donors. Study-level findings and limits: The study reported that TCR beta sequences accurately predicted HLA-A and HLA-B alleles in most subjects.

With 3 bases clipped from V and 0 bases from J, the junction kept 10 bases outside the gene matches. Germline CDR1 is SGDLS and CDR2 is YYNGEE. The CDR3 extends over 20 amino acids. PCR primers comprised 60 Vbeta and 13 Jbeta primers. The protocol was immunoSEQ multiplex PCR, while the TCRdb copy is restricted to in-frame clones and leaves out a portion. In the table there are 95,000 to 150,000 clones, roughly three fifths of which are singletons. V is TRBV9 and J is TRBJ2-1; 15 nucleotides align to TRBD2. Sequenced: PBMCs. The sequence came from a man younger than 35 in good health and CMV-seronegative. In DNA, the CDR3 is TGTGCCAGCAGCGCTCCCGGGACTAGCGGGAGGCCAAGCTCCTACAATGAGCAGTTCTTC. Residues: CASSAPGTSGRPSSYNEQFF.